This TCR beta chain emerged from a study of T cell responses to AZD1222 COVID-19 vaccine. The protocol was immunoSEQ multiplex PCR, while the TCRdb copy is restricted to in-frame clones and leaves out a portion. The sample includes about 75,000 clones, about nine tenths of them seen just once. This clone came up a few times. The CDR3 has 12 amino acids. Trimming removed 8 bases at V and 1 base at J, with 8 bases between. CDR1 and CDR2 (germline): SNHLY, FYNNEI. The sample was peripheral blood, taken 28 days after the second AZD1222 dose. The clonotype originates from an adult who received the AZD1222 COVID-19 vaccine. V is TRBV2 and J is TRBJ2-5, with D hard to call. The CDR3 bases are TGTGCCAGCGGCAGACTCCAAGAGACCCAGTACTTC. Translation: CASGRLQETQYF. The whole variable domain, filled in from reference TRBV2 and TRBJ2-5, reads EPEVTQTPSHQVTQMGQEVILRCVPISNHLYFYWYRQILGQKVEFLVSFYNNEISEKSEIFDDQFSVERPDGSNFTLKIRSTKLEDSAMYFCASGRLQETQYFGPGTRLLVL.